What follows is one TCR beta chain and its context. What it binds is not known. Sorted-subset replicate PCR reactions were performed with approximately 200 ng DNA, corresponding to roughly 27,000 T cell genomes. Here immunoSEQ multiplex PCR was the method, and the copy in TCRdb shows in-frame clones only, minus some. Among roughly 1.4 million clones listed, 98% were seen once. Trimming shortened V by 1 base and J by 2 bases, and 12 bases separated the two germline ends. The CDR3 totals 15 residues. CDR1 and CDR2 from the germline V gene are SGHDN and FVKESK. The sample originates from a study of shared clonotypes between healthy human individuals. Study outcomes and limitations: About 5% of naive CD4 clonotypes were shared across a few donors. Sequencing of the sorted subsets was shown by rarefaction to be incomplete despite large depth. Estimated richness values were generally larger in naive subsets than in memory subsets.

The sample consisted of naive CD4+ T cells sorted from blood. Regarding subset: CD45RA+ positively selected. The V gene is TRBV14, the J gene TRBJ2-7, with D maybe TRBD1 (6 bases). This TCR derives from a man under 40 in good health. The CDR3 nucleotides read TGTGCCAGCAGCCAAGTTGGGGCAGGGGCCTACGAGCAGTACTTC. It encodes CASSQVGAGAYEQYF.